Sequencing of this TCR beta chain was carried out in a study of cytomegalovirus exposure and HLA in healthy donors. 60 Vbeta and 13 Jbeta primers were used in PCR. Data came from immunoSEQ multiplex PCR; TCRdb stores just in-frame clones and leaves some out. This table has over 50,000 clones, around 83% appearing once. The V gene's germline CDR1 is SGHVS and CDR2 FNYEAQ. The length of the CDR3 is 13 residues. The germline V and J ends were trimmed by 5 bases and 10 bases, with 15 bases remaining between them. The sample taken for sequencing was PBMCs. This clonotype originated in a man aged 40-50 years in good health and CMV-seronegative. The chain recombines TRBV7-6 with TRBJ2-1; possible D gene TRBD1, 6 bases. The CDR3 DNA sequence: TGTGCCAGCAGCCTGAGTGGGGGCGGGGAGCAGTTCTTC. Its protein is CASSLSGGGEQFF.